The rows below give T cell receptor beta chains drawn from one sample of a study of beta chain features in type 1 diabetes. The method was immunoSEQ multiplex PCR; TCRdb's version includes in-frame clones alone and lacks a portion of them. The sample comprises 200,000 to 250,000 clones, roughly 11% of which are singletons, and 1% to 1.5% rests with the top ten. Source material: central memory CD4+ T cells from blood. These receptors were taken from a man between 18 and 35 years old in good health. Each CDR3 is given with its conserved first and last residue. The D gene is left open where the match is weak. Expanded clones are given a class, and other clones once, few, many or no size at all.

cdr3_nt	cdr3_aa	clone_size	v_call	j_call	d_call
TGTGCCACCAGCTCACAACGGGACAATGAGCAGTTCTTC	CATSSQRDNEQFF	many	TRBV15	TRBJ2-1	NA
TGTGCCTGGAACGGACAAGAGACCCAGTACTTC	CAWNGQETQYF	NA	TRBV30	TRBJ2-5	NA
TGTGCCAGCAGCCGACCCGGCCAGCAGACTAGCACAGATACGCAGTATTTT	CASSRPGQQTSTDTQYF	few	TRBV4-2	TRBJ2-3	NA
TGTGCCACCAGCAGAGTGGACAGGGCTAGGAATGAGCAGTTCTTC	CATSRVDRARNEQFF	NA	TRBV15	TRBJ2-1	TRBD1
TGTGCCAGCAGTTACCCCGGGACTAGCAACAATGAGCAGTTCTTC	CASSYPGTSNNEQFF	NA	TRBV6-5	TRBJ2-1	TRBD2
TGTGCCTGGACTAGCGGGAGGGCCTCAAATGAGCAGTTCTTC	CAWTSGRASNEQFF	few	TRBV30	TRBJ2-1	TRBD2
TGTGCCAGCTCACAAGAACAGGACGGCCAAGAGACCCAGTACTTC	CASSQEQDGQETQYF	NA	TRBV18	TRBJ2-5	NA
TGTGCCATCAGTGATGGGACTACCACGAGAGTCCAGTACTTC	CAISDGTTTRVQYF	few	TRBV10-3	TRBJ2-5	TRBD2
TGCGCCAGCTCCACAGAACCCCAAGGGTCCGGGGCCAACGTCCTGACTTTC	CASSTEPQGSGANVLTF	NA	TRBV5-1	TRBJ2-6	NA
TGTGCCAGCTCAGGACAGCAGTACCAAGAGACCCAGTACTTC	CASSGQQYQETQYF	many	TRBV18	TRBJ2-5	NA
TGTGCCAGCAGCCGACAGGGGGCGGACTACGAGCAGTACTTC	CASSRQGADYEQYF	few	TRBV7-2	TRBJ2-7	TRBD1
TGTGCCAGCAGCTTAGACAGGGGAGTGAATGAGCAGTTCTTC	CASSLDRGVNEQFF	NA	TRBV7-2	TRBJ2-1	TRBD1
TGTGCCAGCAGCTTATATCAGGGCTACAATGAGCAGTTCTTC	CASSLYQGYNEQFF	NA	TRBV7-2	TRBJ2-1	NA
TGTGCCAGCAGCCCTTCAGGACTAGCAGACGAGCAGTTCTTC	CASSPSGLADEQFF	many	TRBV7-9	TRBJ2-1	TRBD2
TGTGCCAGCAGTCCGATGGGAGGGTTCAATGAGCAGTTCTTC	CASSPMGGFNEQFF	NA	TRBV27	TRBJ2-1	TRBD2
TGTGCCAGCAGTTCGGACAGGGTCAATCAGCCCCAGCATTTT	CASSSDRVNQPQHF	few	TRBV28	TRBJ1-5	TRBD1
TGTGCCATCGGCGAGCACTACGAGCAGTACTTC	CAIGEHYEQYF	few	TRBV10-3	TRBJ2-7	NA
TGTGCCAGCAGTCGAGATCGGGACGCGAGCTCCTACGAGCAGTACTTC	CASSRDRDASSYEQYF	few	TRBV5-4	TRBJ2-7	NA
TGTGCCAGCAGCCCAAGGGATACGCAGTATTTT	CASSPRDTQYF	many	TRBV7-2	TRBJ2-3	NA
TGTGCCAGCAGGGGACTAGCGGGAGGTAACTACGAGCAGTACTTC	CASRGLAGGNYEQYF	NA	TRBV2	TRBJ2-7	TRBD2
TGTGCCAGCAGCTTGGCAGGCCGGGAGACCCAGTACTTC	CASSLAGRETQYF	few	TRBV5-6	TRBJ2-5	NA
TGCAGCGCTTCCGGGTCAGTGAATGAAAAACTGTTTTTT	CSASGSVNEKLFF	NA	TRBV29-1	TRBJ1-4	NA
TGTGCCAGCAGCCTTATTGCGACGGCTCGCTCCTACGAGCAGTACTTC	CASSLIATARSYEQYF	NA	TRBV11-2	TRBJ2-7	NA
TGTGCCAGCAGCTGGTACAGCGGGACCACAGATACGCAGTATTTT	CASSWYSGTTDTQYF	NA	TRBV5-6	TRBJ2-3	TRBD2
TGCGCCAGCAGCCAACAGCCAGGGAGGGACTACGAGCAGTACTTC	CASSQQPGRDYEQYF	NA	TRBV4-3	TRBJ2-7	TRBD2
TGTGCCAGCAGCCCGACCTCCTACGAGCAGTACTTC	CASSPTSYEQYF	many	TRBV7-2	TRBJ2-7	NA
TGTGCCAGCAGCCAAGAGGCGGGGGGATACAATGAGCAGTTCTTC	CASSQEAGGYNEQFF	many	TRBV14	TRBJ2-1	TRBD2
TGTGCCAGCAGCGCGGGACGGACCCTCTATGGCTACACCTTC	CASSAGRTLYGYTF	many	TRBV7-9	TRBJ1-2	NA
TGCAGCGTTGAGAGGGGCTATGGCTACACCTTC	CSVERGYGYTF	few	TRBV29-1	TRBJ1-2	NA
TGTGCCAGCAGTGAATGGCAGAAAGACGAGCAGTACTTC	CASSEWQKDEQYF	few	TRBV25-1	TRBJ2-7	NA
TGTGCCAGCAGCGCGCACTCGTTACCCTACAATGAGCAGTTCTTC	CASSAHSLPYNEQFF	few	TRBV11-1	TRBJ2-1	NA
TGTGCCAGCAGCGGAATTAAAAACTACGGTTGGCAGTACTTC	CASSGIKNYGWQYF	few	TRBV11-2	TRBJ2-7	NA
TGTGCAAGTCGTCTGGTTCAGGATAACTATGGCTACACCTTC	CASRLVQDNYGYTF	many	TRBV12-2	TRBJ1-2	NA
TGTGCCAGCAGCCGACAAAATTGGGGCAATGAGCAGTTCTTC	CASSRQNWGNEQFF	NA	TRBV7-9	TRBJ2-1	NA
TGTGCCAGCAGCTTGGGCTCCGGGAGCAATGAGCAGTTCTTC	CASSLGSGSNEQFF	NA	TRBV5-6	TRBJ2-1	NA
TGTGCCAGCAGTTCGCGGGAGGGTGCGGAGACCCAGTACTTC	CASSSREGAETQYF	NA	TRBV28	TRBJ2-5	TRBD2
TGTGCCAGTAGTAGGGAGATAAGCGGGGAGACCCAGTACTTC	CASSREISGETQYF	NA	TRBV19	TRBJ2-5	NA
TGTGCCAGCAGCCCCGCCAGGGAGACCCAGTACTTC	CASSPARETQYF	NA	TRBV7-2	TRBJ2-5	NA
TGTGCCAGCAGCTCTAGCTCCTCAAAGGGGACCCAGTACTTC	CASSSSSSKGTQYF	few	TRBV5-5	TRBJ2-5	NA